The 30 T cell receptor beta chains listed next were all sequenced from one sample in a study of T cells after yellow fever vaccination. TCRdb re-derived calls from the 5' RACE reads in MiXCR, one entry per CDR3 protein. Of roughly 340,000 distinct CDR3 sequences listed, 8.5% to 10% were seen once; the top ten hold more than 15%. The material sequenced was PBMCs, taken on the day of the first yellow fever vaccination. These receptors originate from a man between 18 and 29 years old who received the YFV17D yellow fever vaccine.

The chain recombines TRBV4-3 with TRBJ2-3; D possibly uses TRBD1 or TRBD2 (6 bases each). Germline V gene lookup returns CDR1 LGHNA and CDR2 YSLEER. V gave up 4 bases and J gave up 3 bases, with 17 bases separating them. The CDR3 has 16 amino acids. In nucleotides, the CDR3 is TGCGCCAGCAGCCCTTCCGGAGGGGGAACGACAGATACGCAGTATTTT. This translates into CASSPSGGGTTDTQYF.

The chain uses TRBV7-6 and TRBJ2-5; a weak D match, TRBD2 (6 bases). Trimming pared 6 bases from V and 5 bases from J, leaving 25 bases between. The CDR3 loop spans 17 amino acids. CDR1 is SGHVS and CDR2 is FNYEAQ in the germline V gene. CDR3 nucleotides: TGTGCCAGCAGTCCGACCCATGCCGGGGGAAGGGAGGAGACCCAGTACTTC. It is translated as CASSPTHAGGREETQYF. Supplemented by reference TRBV7-6 and TRBJ2-5, the full variable domain reads GAGVSQSPRYKVTKRGQDVALRCDPISGHVSLYWYRQALGQGPEFLTYFNYEAQQDKSGLPNDRFSAERPEGSISTLTIQRTEQRDSAMYRCASSPTHAGGREETQYFGPGTRLLVL.

J is TRBJ1-3 and V is TRBV6-2 or TRBV6-3; a weak D match, TRBD1 (5 bases). CDR1 and CDR2 (germline): MNHEY, SVGEGT. The ends were cut back, 2 bases at V and 7 bases at J, with 15 bases in the middle. The CDR3 has 15 residues. DNA for the CDR3: TGTGCCAGCAGTTACCTGGACATAAGGACGAACACCATATATTTT. It specifies CASSYLDIRTNTIYF.

This clonotype was detected a few times. The rearrangement uses TRBV5-1 and TRBJ2-5, with TRBD2 matching over 11 bases. With 2 bases clipped from V and 5 bases from J, the junction kept 5 bases outside the gene matches. Per the germline V gene, CDR1 is SGHRS and CDR2 is YFSETQ. This CDR3 spans 15 amino acids. CDR3 DNA sequence: TGCGCCAGCAGCTTACTAGCGGGGGTCGACGAGACCCAGTACTTC. As protein: CASSLLAGVDETQYF.

This clonotype has a handful of counts. This chain uses TRBV10-3 with TRBJ2-3; 11 bases fit TRBD2. The CDR3 spans 15 residues. Per germline, CDR1 ENHRY and CDR2 SYGVKD. Germline trimming cut 6 bases from V and 3 bases from J; bases unmatched to any gene: 5. The DNA for the CDR3 is TGTGCCATCAGGGGGACTAGCGGATTTACAGATACGCAGTATTTT. Translation: CAIRGTSGFTDTQYF.

This clonotype occurred a few times. The chain joins TRBV4-1 to TRBJ2-7; D gene ambiguous. The CDR3 has 14 amino acids. The V gene's germline CDR1 is MGHRA and CDR2 YSYEKL. The ends were cut back, 0 bases at V and 1 base at J, with 7 bases in the middle. CDR3 in amino acids: CASSQELGSYEQYV. The DNA of the CDR3 is TGCGCCAGCAGCCAAGAACTTGGTTCCTACGAGCAGTACGTC.

This clonotype came up a few times. The genes are TRBV3-1 and TRBJ2-7; tentative D call: TRBD2 (5 bases). The CDR3 runs 15 residues. CDR1 is LGHDT, CDR2 YNNKEL, per germline (reference sequence). Trimming cost V 2 bases and J 1 base, with 12 bases left between them. The DNA for the CDR3 is TGTGCCAGCAGCCAACAGCGGTGGGGATCCTACGAGCAGTACGTC. As protein: CASSQQRWGSYEQYV.

J is TRBJ2-2 and V is TRBV19; 9 bases agree with TRBD1. Germline assignment: CDR1 LNHDA and CDR2 SQIVND (reference sequence). The CDR3 totals 14 residues. Trimming removed 7 bases from V and 5 bases from J; junction bases left unmatched: 5. The CDR3: CASTGTGWTGELFF. DNA for the CDR3: TGTGCCAGTACCGGGACAGGGTGGACCGGGGAGCTGTTTTTT.

This clonotype appeared a few times. This chain connects TRBV3-1 to TRBJ1-1; D is unresolved. Germline V gene lookup returns CDR1 LGHDT and CDR2 YNNKEL (reference sequence). The CDR3 runs to 14 residues. V lost 5 bases and J 4 bases, leaving 14 bases between the germline ends. Here the CDR3 reads CASSSSGGGTEAFF. The CDR3 DNA reads as TGTGCCAGCAGCTCAAGTGGAGGCGGCACTGAAGCTTTCTTT.

This clonotype was observed a handful of times. The chain is built from TRBV11-1 and TRBJ2-7, with D perhaps matching TRBD2 (6 bases). The CDR3 runs to 13 residues. The germline V gene has CDR1 SGHAT and CDR2 FQDESV (reference sequence). Trimming stripped 5 bases from V and 9 bases from J, with 17 bases between. The CDR3 bases are TGTGCCAGCAGCCCCGCCGGGAGCGTGGGGCAGTACTTC. Amino acid sequence: CASSPAGSVGQYF.

This clonotype was seen ten or more times. V is TRBV25-1 and J is TRBJ1-1; TRBD1 might be the D (6 bases). The CDR3 spans 13 residues. Germline-derived CDR1 and CDR2 are MGHDK and SYGVNS. DNA for the CDR3: TGTACGTGGGGGCTCAAGGGGGGATCTGAAGCTTTCTTT. This codes for CTWGLKGGSEAFF.

This rearrangement joins TRBV7-9 to TRBJ1-1; D is perhaps TRBD1 (5 bases). Trimming left V 5 bases short and J 2 bases short, with 15 bases between. CDR1 and CDR2 from the germline V gene are SEHNR and FQNEAQ (reference sequence). This CDR3 spans 15 amino acids. The CDR3 reads CASSQPQGTNTEAFF. CDR3 nucleotides: TGTGCCAGCAGCCAGCCCCAGGGAACCAACACTGAAGCTTTCTTT.

Only a few counts were recorded for this clonotype. The chain combines TRBV6-2 or TRBV6-3 with TRBJ1-2; D unclear. Germline V gene data show CDR1 as MNHEY and CDR2 as SVGEGT. Trimming stripped 8 bases from V and 3 bases from J, with 10 bases between. This CDR3 contains 12 residues. Here the CDR3 DNA reads TGTGCCAGCTGGGGATGGGACTATGGCTACACCTTC. Translation: CASWGWDYGYTF.

The chain employs TRBV19 and TRBJ1-2; no clear D gene. The CDR3 is made up of 11 amino acids. The germline V gene encodes CDR1 LNHDA and CDR2 SQIVND (reference sequence). Trimming took off 10 bases at V and 5 bases at J, with 11 bases between the two ends. This CDR3 reads CATQAGYGYTF. The CDR3 DNA reads TGTGCCACCCAGGCCGGGTATGGCTACACCTTC.

The rearrangement uses TRBV6-2 or TRBV6-3 and TRBJ1-5, with 7 nucleotides matching TRBD1. CDR3 length equals 15 residues. The germline V gene encodes CDR1 MNHEY and CDR2 SVGEGT. After removal of 7 bases from V and 5 bases from J, the junction contained 11 bases not matched to a gene. The CDR3 DNA reads as TGTGCCAGCACAGGGGGTTTATTTGGAGATCAGCCCCAGCATTTT. Translated, it gives CASTGGLFGDQPQHF.

This chain links TRBV5-1 with TRBJ1-1, with TRBD1 matching 11 bases. V lost 2 bases to trimming and J lost 0 bases; unmatched junction nucleotides: 9. Germline V gene lookup returns CDR1 SGHRS and CDR2 YFSETQ. The CDR3 is 18 amino acids. CDR3 coding DNA: TGCGCCAGCAGCTTACCCTCGGGACAGGGGGGGGTGAACACTGAAGCTTTCTTT. Protein: CASSLPSGQGGVNTEAFF.

The chain is built from TRBV29-1 and TRBJ2-1, with a possible D match to TRBD1 (6 bases). From germline, CDR1 is SQVTM and CDR2 ANQGSEA. The CDR3 is made up of 11 amino acids. CDR3 in amino acids: CTVVLQGEQFF. The CDR3 nucleotides read TGCACCGTGGTACTACAGGGTGAGCAGTTCTTC.

This clonotype was seen at least ten times. J is TRBJ2-1 and V is TRBV7-2; 7 bases agree with TRBD2. The germline V gene has CDR1 SGHTA and CDR2 FQGNSA. This CDR3 region has 14 residues. The trim removed 1 base at V and 8 bases at J, leaving 5 bases unmatched. In DNA form, the CDR3 reads TGTGCCAGCAGCTTAGGGGGAGGGATCGATGAGCAGTTCTTC. Amino acid sequence: CASSLGGGIDEQFF.

The sample holds a few counts of this clonotype. The rearrangement joins TRBV7-9 to TRBJ2-2; tentatively, D is TRBD1 (5 bases). Germline V gene sequence: CDR1 SEHNR, CDR2 FQNEAQ (reference sequence). The V gene lost 7 bases and the J gene lost 2 bases, with 17 bases spanning the gap. This CDR3 comprises 16 residues. CDR3 in amino acids: CASNSLRTSNTGELFF. The CDR3 nucleotides are TGTGCCAGCAACTCCCTTAGGACAAGTAACACCGGGGAGCTGTTTTTT. Looking up the rest from reference TRBV7-9 and TRBJ2-2 gives the full variable domain: DTGVSQNPRHKITKRGQNVTFRCDPISEHNRLYWYRQTLGQGPEFLTYFQNEAQLEKSRLLSDRFSAERPKGSFSTLEIQRTEQGDSAMYLCASNSLRTSNTGELFFGEGSRLTVL.

This clonotype has only a few counts. V is TRBV28 and J is TRBJ1-5; 9 bases are shared with TRBD1. CDR1 and CDR2 (germline): MDHEN, SYDVKM. J was trimmed by 3 bases and V by 10 bases; bases with no gene match: 7. This CDR3 region has 14 residues. The CDR3 here is CATGDRGDNQPQHF. The CDR3 DNA reads TGTGCCACTGGTGACAGGGGGGACAATCAGCCCCAGCATTTT.

The sample holds a few counts of this clonotype. The rearrangement links TRBV7-8 to TRBJ2-7; 7 bases map to TRBD1. V was pared by 0 bases and J by 2 bases, with 19 bases of the junction left unmatched. The CDR3 is 20 residues long. Germline assignment: CDR1 SGHVS and CDR2 FQNEAQ. The chain's CDR3 is CASSLAIQRGRGTDPYEQYV. CDR3 DNA sequence: TGTGCCAGCAGCTTAGCTATCCAACGGGGTAGGGGGACAGATCCCTACGAGCAGTACGTC.

The genes are TRBV6-1 and TRBJ2-3; D might be TRBD2 (7 bases). The germline CDR1 and CDR2 sequences are MNHNS and SASEGT. Trimming cost V 10 bases and J 1 base, with 15 bases left between them. This CDR3 has 14 residues. The CDR3: CATFGGAGTDTQYF. CDR3 sequence (DNA): TGTGCCACATTTGGGGGGGCGGGCACAGATACGCAGTATTTT.

This clonotype was observed at least ten times. The gene calls are TRBV20-1 and TRBJ1-4; unclear D gene. Germline V CDR1 and CDR2: DFQATT, SNEGSKA (reference sequence). Trimming left V 3 bases short and J 0 bases short, with 14 bases between. The CDR3 is made up of 16 amino acids. The CDR3, as DNA: TGCAGTGCTAGCCCCCCAAATTTAGCAACTAATGAAAAACTGTTTTTT. Protein: CSASPPNLATNEKLFF.

This clonotype was recorded at least ten times. The rearrangement joins TRBV12-3 or TRBV12-4 to TRBJ2-1; unclear D gene. Trimming stripped 8 bases from V and 0 bases from J, with 14 bases between. This CDR3 is 15 amino acids long. CDR3 in DNA: TGTGCCAGCGAAGGATCCAGAAGCTCCTACAATGAGCAGTTCTTC. Protein sequence: CASEGSRSSYNEQFF.

This clonotype came up a few times. This chain connects TRBV6-5 to TRBJ1-1, with TRBD1 matching 7 bases. Per germline, CDR1 MNHEY and CDR2 SVGAGI. The CDR3 has 15 residues. V shed 0 bases and J 3 bases; nucleotides not matched to a gene: 4. Here the CDR3 DNA reads TGTGCCAGCAGTTACTCCGCAGGGGGGCACACTGAAGCTTTCTTT. Encoded protein: CASSYSAGGHTEAFF.

This clonotype was seen more than once but under ten times. Compared with germline, one end of the junction differs, possibly owing to a read error. The chain couples TRBV4-2 to TRBJ1-1; D gene ambiguous. The V gene's germline CDR1 is LGHNA and CDR2 YNFKEQ. The CDR3 is made up of 13 amino acids. This CDR3 is CASRQAVNTEAFF. CDR3 nucleotides: TGTGCCAGCAGACAAGCCGTGAACACTGAAGCTTTCTTT.

In this sample, this clonotype turned up many times. CDR3 coding DNA: TGTGCCAGCAGTTTAGGGGCCGCGAACACCGGGGAGCTGTTTTTT. Its translation is CASSLGAANTGELFF. This chain links TRBV12-3 or TRBV12-4 with TRBJ2-2; D unresolved. V was trimmed by 1 base and J by 0 bases, leaving 6 bases between them. The CDR3 is 15 residues long.

The gene calls are TRBV7-2 and TRBJ1-2, with TRBD1 as a possible D gene (6 bases). V lost 4 bases and J 8 bases, leaving 11 bases between the germline ends. There are 12 residues in the CDR3. Germline loops: CDR1 SGHTA, CDR2 FQGNSA. This CDR3 reads CASSSTGWGYTF. The CDR3 DNA is TGTGCCAGCAGCTCTACAGGGTGGGGCTACACCTTC.

The chain recombines TRBV7-9 with TRBJ2-7; D remains ambiguous. The V end lost 6 bases, the J end lost 5 bases, and 8 bases lay between the germline ends. Germline CDR1 SEHNR, CDR2 FQNEAQ (reference sequence). The CDR3 runs to 11 residues. The CDR3 coding sequence is TGTGCCAGCAGACGGATCCACGAGCAGTACTTC. It yields the protein CASRRIHEQYF.

The chain joins TRBV6-1 to TRBJ2-3; 11 bases align to TRBD2. Germline loops: CDR1 MNHNS, CDR2 SASEGT. The CDR3 sequence is 17 residues long. Unmatched junction bases numbered 17, after V lost 6 bases and J lost 9 bases. This chain's CDR3 is CASRLSTSGGASGTQYF. Written as DNA, the CDR3 is TGTGCCAGCAGGCTTAGTACTAGCGGGGGCGCCTCAGGGACGCAGTATTTT.